The clone carrying this TCR beta chain was picked up a small number of times. Antigen unknown. The data are from a study of T cell responses to AZD1222 COVID-19 vaccine. Study-wide points: Only 5 or 6 people who got AZD1222 tested seropositive at baseline. White British ancestry dominated among donors, who included more females, and clonal diversity was possibly underestimated.

The data were produced by immunoSEQ multiplex PCR, yet TCRdb's version contains in-frame clones alone and is incomplete. The top ten hold about 5.6% of the sample, which has 73,000 or so clones, about four fifths seen once. Germline assignment: CDR1 KGHSH and CDR2 LQKENI. The ends lost 3 bases at V and 7 bases at J; junction bases unmatched: 5. The CDR3 runs to 15 residues. The TCR originated in an adult in good health. The rearrangement uses TRBV18 and TRBJ2-1; 11 positions match TRBD2. The input for sequencing was peripheral blood, taken on day 0 of AZD1222 vaccination. This chain's CDR3 is CASSPSGGASNEQFF. CDR3 in DNA: TGTGCCAGCTCACCTAGCGGGGGGGCGAGTAATGAGCAGTTCTTC.